This TCR beta chain was observed in a study of T cells after yellow fever vaccination. Study-wide findings and caveats: Booster sampling recovered most clones from primary vaccination (around 97% CD4, approximately 90% CD8). In FACS-sorted repertoires, abundant clonotypes from the bulk population could appear as contaminants. The secondary response was weaker but peaked faster, day 5 versus 15.

Making TCR cDNA involved 5'RACE template switching, which added UMIs and a universal primer site. TCRdb processed the 5' RACE reads anew with MiXCR; each CDR3 protein has one entry. This repertoire shows roughly 300,000 distinct CDR3 sequences, roughly 8% found once; its top ten account for under 20%. A word on this clonotype: What it recognizes is unknown.

The CDR3 covers 17 residues. Trimming took 7 bases from V and 5 from J; bases not matched to a gene: 14. Germline assignment: CDR1 ENHRY and CDR2 SYGVKD. V is TRBV10-3 and J is TRBJ2-3; the match to TRBD2 covers 11 bases. Sequences were derived from PBMCs, sampled around 45 days after the first yellow fever vaccination. The TCR sequence derives from a man aged 18-30 years who received the YFV17D yellow fever vaccine. The DNA of the CDR3 is TGTGCCATCACAAAAGCACTACCGACTAGCGGGGAAGATACGCAGTATTTT. This encodes CAITKALPTSGEDTQYF.